The 17 T cell receptor beta chains given below trace back to one sample, sequenced in a study of radiation and T cells in renal cell carcinoma. Indicated time point: baseline pretreatment blood. The treatment was: 15 Gy SBRT to primary tumor, nephrectomy 4 weeks later. TCRdb's copy holds only in-frame clones and misses some; the assay was immunoSEQ multiplex PCR. The sample shows more than 95,000 clones, roughly four fifths of them seen only once. The sample consisted of blood, taken from a patient whose treatment included radiotherapy and nephrectomy. The receptors derive from an older woman with renal cell carcinoma.

This clone was counted a few times. The CDR3 reads CASSQEGLTLDEKLFF. CDR3 nucleotides: TGCGCCAGCAGCCAAGAGGGCTTAACCTTGGATGAAAAACTGTTTTTT. The chain is built from TRBV4-1 and TRBJ1-4; D not certain. Trimming took 0 bases from V and 6 from J, leaving 14 bases between them. Per the germline V gene, CDR1 is MGHRA and CDR2 is YSYEKL. The CDR3 loop spans 16 amino acids.

This clone appeared once. This rearrangement joins TRBV7-9 to TRBJ1-6; 10 bases align to TRBD1. Germline CDR1 reads SEHNR; CDR2 reads FQNEAQ (reference sequence). V was clipped by 5 bases and J by 10 bases; unmatched bases: 8. The CDR3 runs 15 residues. The CDR3 protein is CASSTRQGAWSPLHF. In nucleotides, the CDR3 is TGTGCCAGCAGCACCCGACAGGGGGCTTGGTCACCCCTCCACTTT.

The chain carries TRBV5-6 and TRBJ1-5; D uncertain. Germline-derived CDR1 and CDR2 are SGHDT and YYEEEE. The CDR3 covers 16 residues. V was shortened by 4 bases and J by 0 bases, with 14 bases between the two germline ends. The CDR3 protein is CASSIMAFDSNQPQHF. The DNA for the CDR3 is TGTGCCAGCAGCATAATGGCTTTCGATAGCAATCAGCCCCAGCATTTT. The full variable domain, rest sourced from reference TRBV5-6 and TRBJ1-5, is DAGVTQSPTHLIKTRGQQVTLRCSPKSGHDTVSWYQQALGQGPQFIFQYYEEEERQRGNFPDRFSGHQFPNYSSELNVNALLLGDSALYLCASSIMAFDSNQPQHFGDGTRLSIL.

The chain links TRBV5-6 to TRBJ2-7, with D tentatively TRBD1 (6 bases). Germline values: CDR1 SGHDT, CDR2 YYEEEE. Trimming shortened V by 4 bases and J by 1 base, and 18 bases separated the two germline ends. CDR3 size: 16 residues. CDR3 sequence (DNA): TGTGCCAGCAGCCCAACCGGGACACCCAGTTCCTACGAGCAGTACTTC. Its protein product is CASSPTGTPSSYEQYF. The whole variable domain, remainder taken from reference TRBV5-6 and TRBJ2-7, is DAGVTQSPTHLIKTRGQQVTLRCSPKSGHDTVSWYQQALGQGPQFIFQYYEEEERQRGNFPDRFSGHQFPNYSSELNVNALLLGDSALYLCASSPTGTPSSYEQYFGPGTRLTVT.

The chain uses TRBV20-1 and TRBJ1-4; 8 bases line up with TRBD1. The trim removed 3 bases at V and 16 bases at J, leaving 7 bases unmatched. This CDR3 has 11 residues. The germline CDR1 and CDR2 sequences are DFQATT and SNEGSKA (reference sequence). CDR3 amino acids: CSASSGQEPFF. As DNA, the CDR3 is TGCAGTGCTAGTTCGGGACAGGAGCCGTTTTTT.

This chain uses TRBV30 with TRBJ2-1; the D gene is possibly TRBD2 (6 bases). Per germline, CDR1 GTSNPN and CDR2 SVGIG (reference sequence). V lost 5 bases and J lost 7, with 9 bases in between. This CDR3 spans 11 amino acids. The DNA for the CDR3 is TGTGCCTGGGGCGGGAATAATGAGCAGTTCTTC. Protein: CAWGGNNEQFF.

This clone was counted a single time. The CDR3 is CSASGPYEQYF. For the CDR3, the DNA is TGCAGTGCGTCAGGGCCCTACGAGCAGTACTTC. This chain connects TRBV20-1 to TRBJ2-7, with D maybe TRBD1 (5 bases). The CDR3 runs 11 residues. Trimming left V 6 bases short and J 2 bases short, with 8 bases between. Per germline, CDR1 DFQATT and CDR2 SNEGSKA (reference sequence).

The chain links TRBV5-1 to TRBJ1-4; D is undetermined. CDR3 length: 12 residues. Per germline, CDR1 SGHRS and CDR2 YFSETQ. Deletions cut 0 bases from V and 5 bases from J, with 2 bases between. In DNA form, the CDR3 reads TGCGCCAGCAGCTTGGCCAATGAAAAACTGTTTTTT. Translated, it gives CASSLANEKLFF.

V is TRBV30 and J is TRBJ1-5; 8 nucleotides agree with TRBD1. This CDR3 is 13 amino acids long. In germline, CDR1 is GTSNPN, CDR2 SVGIG (reference sequence). Losses at the gene ends were 1 base for V and 4 bases for J; bases not matched to a gene: 0. CDR3 DNA: TGTGCCTGGAGTGGGACAGGGAATCAGCCCCAGCATTTT. The encoded protein is CAWSGTGNQPQHF.

The chain recombines TRBV18 with TRBJ2-7, with D perhaps TRBD1 (6 bases). The CDR3 has 15 amino acids. V lost 4 bases and J 7 bases, leaving 20 bases between the germline ends. Germline CDR1 KGHSH, CDR2 LQKENI. In DNA, the CDR3 is TGTGCCAGCTCACTCTTACTAGGCGGCAGGGGAGAGCAGTACTTC. Residues: CASSLLLGGRGEQYF.

The gene calls are TRBV9 and TRBJ1-1, with a weak D call TRBD1 (6 bases). Trimming removed 4 bases at V and 8 bases at J, with 18 bases between. From germline, CDR1 is SGDLS and CDR2 YYNGEE. This CDR3 spans 14 amino acids. Here the CDR3 DNA reads TGTGCCAGCAGCCCCCAGGGGTCGTTAGGGGAAGCTTTCTTT. Encoded protein: CASSPQGSLGEAFF.

The rearrangement links TRBV6-5 to TRBJ2-7, with 7 bases fitting TRBD1. Trimming removed 4 bases from V and 5 bases from J; junction bases left unmatched: 8. The CDR3 sequence is 14 residues long. Germline V gene lookup returns CDR1 MNHEY and CDR2 SVGAGI. The DNA for the CDR3 is TGTGCCAGCAGTTCGACAGGGTACGGTGACGAGCAGTACTTC. Its translation is CASSSTGYGDEQYF.

The gene calls are TRBV6-4 and TRBJ1-5; D gene ambiguous. Looked up from germline, CDR1 is MRHNA and CDR2 is SNTAGT. V shed 5 bases and J shed 4 bases, with 9 bases lying between them. This CDR3 has 13 residues. The CDR3 nucleotides are TGTGCCAGCAGTCTAGGTGTTAATCAGCCCCAGCATTTT. It codes for CASSLGVNQPQHF.

V is TRBV19 and J is TRBJ2-7; D is perhaps TRBD2 (6 bases). The V gene lost 4 bases and the J gene lost 0 bases, with 13 bases spanning the gap. This CDR3 is 15 amino acids long. Per germline, CDR1 LNHDA and CDR2 SQIVND (reference sequence). In DNA form, the CDR3 reads TGTGCCAGTAGTAAGAGGAGGGCCTACTCCTACGAGCAGTACTTC. It is translated as CASSKRRAYSYEQYF. Filled out from reference TRBV19 and TRBJ2-7, the complete variable domain reads DGGITQSPKYLFRKEGQNVTLSCEQNLNHDAMYWYRQDPGQGLRLIYYSQIVNDFQKGDIAEGYSVSREKKESFPLTVTSAQKNPTAFYLCASSKRRAYSYEQYFGPGTRLTVT.

This clone was detected once. This chain uses TRBV4-3 with TRBJ2-2; possibly TRBD2 for D (5 bases). Per the germline V gene, CDR1 is LGHNA and CDR2 is YSLEER. V was cut by 3 bases and J by 1 base, with 15 bases left in between. This CDR3 comprises 17 residues. CDR3 residues: CASSHKPPSRNTGELFF. The CDR3 nucleotides are TGCGCCAGCAGCCACAAACCCCCTAGCCGGAACACCGGGGAGCTGTTTTTT.

This clone was observed once. This rearrangement joins TRBV19 to TRBJ1-4; D remains unclear. In germline, CDR1 is LNHDA, CDR2 SQIVND (reference sequence). Trimming cost V 6 bases and J 0 bases, with 8 bases left between them. The CDR3 spans 14 residues. This CDR3 reads CASSPRATNEKLFF. The DNA of the CDR3 is TGTGCCAGTAGCCCAAGAGCAACTAATGAAAAACTGTTTTTT.

This clone occurred a few times. V usage is TRBV2 and J usage is TRBJ2-3, with 8 bases lining up with TRBD2. V shed 7 bases, J shed 0 bases, and the junction held 9 bases outside the gene matches. There are 16 residues in the CDR3. Per the germline V gene, CDR1 is SNHLY and CDR2 is FYNNEI. CDR3 protein: CASKYREGSSTDTQYF. The CDR3, as DNA: TGTGCCAGCAAGTATCGGGAGGGATCTAGCACAGATACGCAGTATTTT.